The present TCR beta chain was sequenced within a study of T cell responses to AZD1222 COVID-19 vaccine. Study context: It was second doses at about 4 or about 12 weeks that were pooled.

Germline CDR1 reads MNHEY; CDR2 reads SVGEGT. V dropped 0 bases and J dropped 7 bases, with 10 bases sitting between them. The CDR3 length is 14 residues. Profiling relied on immunoSEQ multiplex PCR, and the TCRdb table lists in-frame clones only, not all of them. The data show about 140,000 clones, approximately 90% seen once. Study results and caveats: Mostly white British, mostly female donors; authors suggested clonal diversity may be underestimated.

For this clone: Its antigen remains unidentified.

This TCR derives from an adult in good health. This specimen was peripheral blood, taken on day 0 of AZD1222 vaccination. V is TRBV6-2 or TRBV6-3 and J is TRBJ1-5; D remains unclear. The CDR3 reads CASSYSWGGQPQHF. DNA for the CDR3: TGTGCCAGCAGTTACTCTTGGGGTGGGCAGCCCCAGCATTTT.